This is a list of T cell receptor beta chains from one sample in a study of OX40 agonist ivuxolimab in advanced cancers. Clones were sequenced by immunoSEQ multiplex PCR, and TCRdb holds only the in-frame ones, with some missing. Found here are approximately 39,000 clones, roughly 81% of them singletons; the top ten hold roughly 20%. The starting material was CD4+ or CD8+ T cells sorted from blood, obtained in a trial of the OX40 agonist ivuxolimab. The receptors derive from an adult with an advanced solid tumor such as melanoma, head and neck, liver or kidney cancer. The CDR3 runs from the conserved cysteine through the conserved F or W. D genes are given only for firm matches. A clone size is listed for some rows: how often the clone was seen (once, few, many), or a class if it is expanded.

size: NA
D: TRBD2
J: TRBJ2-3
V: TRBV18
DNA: TGTGCCAGCTCACTCCGGGAGGGCCGGGAAGATACGCAGTATTTT
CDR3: CASSLREGREDTQYF

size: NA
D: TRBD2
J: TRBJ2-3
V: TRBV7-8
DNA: TGTGCCAGCAGCGTGGAAGCGGGGGGGCCAGATACGCAGTATTTT
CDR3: CASSVEAGGPDTQYF

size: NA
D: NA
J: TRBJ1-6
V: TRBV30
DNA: TGTGCCTGGAGTGTAACCCCGGGACCCCTCCACTTT
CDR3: CAWSVTPGPLHF

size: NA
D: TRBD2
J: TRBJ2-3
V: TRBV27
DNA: TGTGCCAGCAGGCGGACTAGCGGGGGGGCCGGAGATACGCAGTATTTT
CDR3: CASRRTSGGAGDTQYF

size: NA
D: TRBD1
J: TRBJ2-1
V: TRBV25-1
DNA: TGTGCCAGCAGTGATCCCCCGGGGACAGGGCTCAATGAGCAGTTCTTC
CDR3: CASSDPPGTGLNEQFF

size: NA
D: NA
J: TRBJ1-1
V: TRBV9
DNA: TGTGCCAGCAGCCGCGGGGTGAACACTGAAGCTTTCTTT
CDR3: CASSRGVNTEAFF

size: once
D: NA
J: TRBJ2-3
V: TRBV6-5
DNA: TGTGCCAGCAGTTACTCGAGGCGGGCGACCACAGATACGCAGTATTTT
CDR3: CASSYSRRATTDTQYF

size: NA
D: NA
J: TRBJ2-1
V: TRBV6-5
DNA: TGTGCCAGCAGTTACTCTTTAAGGGAGCAGTTCTTC
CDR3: CASSYSLREQFF

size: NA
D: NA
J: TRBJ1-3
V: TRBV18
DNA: TGTGCCAGCTCACCAGGCTCTGGAAACACCATATATTTT
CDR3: CASSPGSGNTIYF

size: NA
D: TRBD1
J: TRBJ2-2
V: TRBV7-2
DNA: TGTGCCAGCACCCGAGACAGGGGGGGGACCGGGGAGCTGTTTTTT
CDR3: CASTRDRGGTGELFF

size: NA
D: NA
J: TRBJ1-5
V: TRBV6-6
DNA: TGTGCCAGCAAGGCCCTGGAGAGCAATCAGCCCCAGCATTTT
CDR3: CASKALESNQPQHF

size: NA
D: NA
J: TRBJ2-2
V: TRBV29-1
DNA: TGCAGCGTTGCGGACACCGGGGAGCTGTTTTTT
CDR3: CSVADTGELFF

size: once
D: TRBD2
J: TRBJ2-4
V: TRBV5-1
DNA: TGCGCCAGCAGCCCCAGCGGGGGGGCCACCATTCAGTACTTC
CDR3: CASSPSGGATIQYF

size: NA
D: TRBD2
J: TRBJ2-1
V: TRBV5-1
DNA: TGCGCCAGCAGCGTGGGGTCAGCGGGAGGGTACAATGAGCAGTTCTTC
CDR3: CASSVGSAGGYNEQFF

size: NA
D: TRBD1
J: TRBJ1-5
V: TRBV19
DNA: TGTGCCAGTACAAGAGGGCGACAGGGGAATCAGCCCCAGCATTTT
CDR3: CASTRGRQGNQPQHF

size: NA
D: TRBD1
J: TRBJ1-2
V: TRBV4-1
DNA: TGCGCCAGCAGCCAGATGGGACAGGGGGAGGGCTACACCTTC
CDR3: CASSQMGQGEGYTF

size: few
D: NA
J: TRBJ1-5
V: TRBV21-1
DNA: TGTGCCAGCAGCATAAAAGGCACAGGGGGCAGGGGTCAGCCCCAGCATTTT
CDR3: CASSIKGTGGRGQPQHF

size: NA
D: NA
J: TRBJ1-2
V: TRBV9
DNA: TGTGCCAGCAGCGTAGAGTCAGCCTACCGGGGCTACACCTTC
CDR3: CASSVESAYRGYTF

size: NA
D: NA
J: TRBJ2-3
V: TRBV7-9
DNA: TGTGCCAGCAGCCTGGACACAAGCACAGATACGCAGTATTTT
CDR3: CASSLDTSTDTQYF

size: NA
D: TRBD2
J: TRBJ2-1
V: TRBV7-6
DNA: TGTGCCAGCAGCCCTGGGAGGTATCTAGCGGGAGGACGCAATGAGCAGTTCTTC
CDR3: CASSPGRYLAGGRNEQFF

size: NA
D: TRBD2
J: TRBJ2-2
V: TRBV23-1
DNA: TGCGCCAGCAGTCGGCGATCGGTGAGCGGGAGTCACGGCACCGGGGAGCTGTTTTTT
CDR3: CASSRRSVSGSHGTGELFF

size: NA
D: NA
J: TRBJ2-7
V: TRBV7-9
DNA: TGTGCCAGCCGACGGGAGAGCGCATACGAGCAGTACTTC
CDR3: CASRRESAYEQYF

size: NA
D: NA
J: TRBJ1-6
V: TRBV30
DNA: TGTGCCTGGAGTGCCCAACTCGGGTCCTATAATTCACCCCTCCACTTT
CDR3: CAWSAQLGSYNSPLHF

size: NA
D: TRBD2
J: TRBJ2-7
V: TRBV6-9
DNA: TGTGCCAGCAGTCGAGCGGGAGGGGACTACGAGCAGTACTTC
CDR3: CASSRAGGDYEQYF

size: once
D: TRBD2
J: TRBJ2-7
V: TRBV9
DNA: TGTGCCAGCAGCGTGACTAGCGGGAGAAGTGGCGAGCAGTACTTC
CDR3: CASSVTSGRSGEQYF

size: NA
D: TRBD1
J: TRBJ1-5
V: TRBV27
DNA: TGTGCCAGCAGTTTAACCAGGGGGAATCAGCCCCAGCATTTT
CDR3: CASSLTRGNQPQHF

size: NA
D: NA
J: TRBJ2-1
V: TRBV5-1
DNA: TGCGCCAGCAGCCCCCCGTTATCATCGGGGAATGAGCAGTTCTTC
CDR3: CASSPPLSSGNEQFF

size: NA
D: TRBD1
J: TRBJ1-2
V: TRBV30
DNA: TGTGCCTGGGGGGGACAGGGGGCGGGTGGCTACACCTTC
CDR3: CAWGGQGAGGYTF

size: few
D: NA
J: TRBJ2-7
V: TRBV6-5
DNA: TGTGCCAGCACCCGTGGGCGCGAGCAGTACTTC
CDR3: CASTRGREQYF

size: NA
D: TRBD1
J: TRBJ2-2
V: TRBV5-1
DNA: TGCGCCAGCAGCCCCAGGACAGGGCGATCCACCGGGGAGCTGTTTTTT
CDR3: CASSPRTGRSTGELFF

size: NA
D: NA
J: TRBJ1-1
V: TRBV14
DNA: TGTGCCAGCAGCCAGAGCAGGGGAACGAGGGCTGAAGCTTTCTTT
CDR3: CASSQSRGTRAEAFF

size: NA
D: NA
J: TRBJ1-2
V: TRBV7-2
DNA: TGTGCCAGCAGCTTAGCTGGTTATGGCTACACCTTC
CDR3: CASSLAGYGYTF

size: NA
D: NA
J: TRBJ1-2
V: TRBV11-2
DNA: TGTGCCAGCAGCCCCCACCTGGGGGGCTATGGCTACACCTTC
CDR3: CASSPHLGGYGYTF

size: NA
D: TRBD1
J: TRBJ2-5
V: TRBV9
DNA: TGTGCCAGCAGCACACGACAGGGGCGGGAGACCCAGTACTTC
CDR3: CASSTRQGRETQYF

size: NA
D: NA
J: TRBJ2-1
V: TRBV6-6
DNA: TGTGCCAGCAGTTACTCGACCTGGGGATACAATGAGCAGTTCTTC
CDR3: CASSYSTWGYNEQFF

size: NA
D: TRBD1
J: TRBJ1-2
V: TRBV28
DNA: TGTGCCAGCAGCCTCTTACCGGGACAGGGAGATGGCTACACCTTC
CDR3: CASSLLPGQGDGYTF

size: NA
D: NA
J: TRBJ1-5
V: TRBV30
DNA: TGTGCCTGGAGTTCCGGATTAAGGAGCAATCAGCCCCAGCATTTT
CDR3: CAWSSGLRSNQPQHF

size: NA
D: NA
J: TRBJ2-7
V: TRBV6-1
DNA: TGTGCCAGTACTTCTTCCTACGAGCAGTACTTC
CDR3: CASTSSYEQYF

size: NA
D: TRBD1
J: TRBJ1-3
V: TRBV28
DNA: TGTGCCAGCAGAACTCAACAGGGGTCGGTAAACACCATATATTTT
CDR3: CASRTQQGSVNTIYF

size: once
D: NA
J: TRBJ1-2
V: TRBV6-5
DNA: TGTGCCAGCACCCTGGGAACAGCCCACTATGGCTACACCTTC
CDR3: CASTLGTAHYGYTF

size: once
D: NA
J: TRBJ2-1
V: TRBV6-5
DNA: TGTGCCAGCAGCCTCTGGTCTATAAGAGGCAATGAGCAGTTCTTC
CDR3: CASSLWSIRGNEQFF

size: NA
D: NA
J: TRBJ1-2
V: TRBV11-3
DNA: TGTGCCAGCAGCCCTACCTCTAACTATGGCTACACCTTC
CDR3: CASSPTSNYGYTF

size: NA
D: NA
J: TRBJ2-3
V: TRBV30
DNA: TGTGCCTGGAGTGTGGGGCTCCTGGCGGGGACAGATACGCAGTATTTT
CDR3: CAWSVGLLAGTDTQYF

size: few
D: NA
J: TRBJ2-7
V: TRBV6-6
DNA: TGTGCCAGCAGGCTAAGAGAGTCCTACGAGCAGTACTTC
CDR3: CASRLRESYEQYF

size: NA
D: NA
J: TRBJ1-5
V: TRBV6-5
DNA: TGTGCCAGCAAAAAAGGGGGCAATCAGCCCCAGCATTTT
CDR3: CASKKGGNQPQHF

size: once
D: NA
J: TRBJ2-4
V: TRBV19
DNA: TGTGCCAGCCAAAACAGGTTCCTAAAAAACATTCAGTACTTC
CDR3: CASQNRFLKNIQYF

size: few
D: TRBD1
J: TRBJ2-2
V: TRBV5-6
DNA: TGTGCCAGCAGCGCAAGCCGGGACAGGTACACCGGGGAGCTGTTTTTT
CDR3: CASSASRDRYTGELFF

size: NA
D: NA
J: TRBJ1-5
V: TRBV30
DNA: TGTGCCTGGAGTGAACAAAGGCTTAGCAATCAGCCCCAGCATTTT
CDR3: CAWSEQRLSNQPQHF